The rows below give T cell receptor beta chains drawn from one sample of a study of identical twins. TCRdb re-called the 5' RACE reads with MiXCR, one entry per CDR3 protein. The sample yields 1.5 million to 2 million distinct CDR3 sequences, about 32% seen once. The sequenced sample consisted of cord blood. These receptors were collected from a newborn girl in good health. CDR3s include the opening cysteine and the closing phenylalanine or tryptophan. A D gene is named only where the DNA matches it firmly. The listing skips clone size in some rows; elsewhere it reads once, few, many or a size class.

j_gene	abundance	d_gene	v_gene	CDR3aa	CDR3nt
TRBJ2-1	NA	NA	TRBV20-1	CSAAAVGPTYNEQFF	TGCAGTGCCGCCGCCGTGGGCCCTACCTACAATGAGCAGTTCTTC
TRBJ1-4	few	NA	TRBV7-9	CASSPAGVDEKLFF	TGTGCCAGCAGCCCAGCGGGGGTGGATGAAAAACTGTTTTTT
TRBJ2-7	NA	TRBD2	TRBV5-1	CASRAGTTYEQYF	TGCGCCAGCAGGGCCGGGACTACTTACGAGCAGTACTTC
TRBJ1-2	NA	TRBD1	TRBV5-1	CASSEETGGGYTF	TGCGCCAGCAGCGAAGAGACAGGGGGCGGCTACACCTTC
TRBJ2-1	NA	TRBD2	TRBV28	CASSFFGAGTSGRGSYNEQFF	TGTGCCAGCAGTTTTTTTGGGGCCGGGACTAGCGGGAGGGGGTCCTACAATGAGCAGTTCTTC
TRBJ1-1	NA	NA	TRBV10-3	CAIREVNTEAFF	TGTGCCATCAGAGAAGTGAACACTGAAGCTTTCTTT
TRBJ2-7	NA	NA	TRBV7-9	CASSLVGTRGYEQYF	TGTGCCAGCAGCTTAGTGGGGACACGTGGTTACGAGCAGTACTTC
TRBJ2-7	NA	NA	TRBV12-3/TRBV12-4	CASSLLAGLYF	TGTGCCAGCAGTTTGTTGGCGGGACTGTACTTC
TRBJ2-7	many	NA	TRBV4-2	CASSQNRFSYEQYF	TGTGCCAGCAGCCAAAACAGGTTCTCTTACGAGCAGTACTTC
TRBJ1-1	few	NA	TRBV29-1	CSSRGGLNTEAFF	TGCAGCTCAAGAGGGGGATTGAACACTGAAGCTTTCTTT
TRBJ1-2	many	NA	TRBV28	CASSLGTLYGYTF	TGTGCCAGCAGTTTAGGGACACTCTATGGCTACACCTTC
TRBJ2-1	NA	NA	TRBV6-5	CASSFPGPGADNEQFF	TGTGCCAGCAGTTTTCCAGGACCTGGAGCGGACAATGAGCAGTTCTTC
TRBJ1-4	NA	NA	TRBV25-1	CASSERWQGITNEKLFF	TGTGCCAGCAGTGAACGATGGCAGGGGATAACTAATGAAAAACTGTTTTTT
TRBJ1-6	once	TRBD1	TRBV20-1	CSARPGTAVYSPLHF	TGCAGTGCTAGACCGGGGACAGCTGTTTATTCACCCCTCCACTTT
TRBJ1-1	NA	NA	TRBV5-1	CASSLTYGLMNTEAFF	TGCGCCAGCAGCTTGACCTACGGACTGATGAACACTGAAGCTTTCTTT
TRBJ1-1	NA	NA	TRBV10-3	CAISVGDRKLNTEAFF	TGTGCCATCAGTGTAGGGGACCGCAAATTGAACACTGAAGCTTTCTTT
TRBJ2-3	few	TRBD2	TRBV20-1	CSAPKAGGTDTQYF	TGCAGTGCCCCCAAAGCGGGGGGCACAGATACGCAGTATTTT
TRBJ2-1	few	NA	TRBV20-1	CSARRDLNNEQFF	TGCAGTGCCCGGAGGGACCTAAACAATGAGCAGTTCTTC
TRBJ2-1	NA	TRBD2	TRBV12-3/TRBV12-4	CASSLGTSGRPQGNEQFF	TGTGCCAGCAGTTTAGGGACTAGCGGGAGACCACAGGGGAATGAGCAGTTCTTC
TRBJ1-6	few	NA	TRBV7-2	CASSLLAGSLESPLHF	TGTGCCAGCAGCTTACTGGCAGGATCCTTGGAGTCACCCCTCCACTTT
TRBJ1-5	NA	NA	TRBV20-1	CSARPRRGNQPQHF	TGCAGTGCTAGGCCCAGGAGGGGCAATCAGCCCCAGCATTTT
TRBJ1-2	NA	NA	TRBV4-2	CASSQEVTVNYGYTF	TGTGCCAGCAGCCAAGAAGTAACAGTAAACTATGGCTACACCTTC
TRBJ2-1	few	NA	TRBV5-6	CASSSGFRGNEQFF	TGTGCCAGCAGCTCGGGATTTAGGGGGAATGAGCAGTTCTTC